The rows below give T cell receptor beta chains drawn from one sample of a study of blood T cell repertoires in COVID-19. Data came from immunoSEQ multiplex PCR; TCRdb stores just in-frame clones and leaves some out. The data hold over 150,000 clones, with over 80% observed a single time. Sample: peripheral blood. The receptor set was obtained from a woman in her thirties or forties with COVID-19, enrolled during active disease. CDR3s include the opening cysteine and the closing phenylalanine or tryptophan. The D gene is left open where the match is weak. Some rows have no size entry. The others give once, few or many, or a class for an expanded clone.

d_gene	j_gene	v_gene	abundance	CDR3aa	CDR3nt
TRBD1	TRBJ1-6	TRBV25-1	NA	CASGGTAGSPLHF	TGTGCCAGCGGAGGGACAGCGGGTTCACCCCTCCACTTT
TRBD1	TRBJ1-2	TRBV27	NA	CASSGRGAYGYTF	TGTGCCAGCAGCGGCAGGGGGGCCTATGGCTACACCTTC
NA	TRBJ2-3	TRBV6-1	NA	CASSEAQGGVDTQYF	TGTGCCAGCAGTGAAGCACAGGGAGGGGTAGATACGCAGTATTTT
TRBD1	TRBJ2-2	TRBV5-6	NA	CASRPSGTVNTGELFF	TGTGCCAGCAGGCCCTCCGGGACAGTTAACACCGGGGAGCTGTTTTTT
TRBD1	TRBJ2-5	TRBV7-3	NA	CASSLPGQEETQYF	TGTGCCAGCAGCTTACCCGGACAGGAAGAGACCCAGTACTTC
TRBD1	TRBJ1-5	TRBV5-4	NA	CASSFGQGNQPQHF	TGTGCCAGCAGCTTCGGACAGGGAAATCAGCCCCAGCATTTT
NA	TRBJ1-1	TRBV19	NA	CASSKSTAFQAFF	TGTGCCAGTAGTAAGTCGACAGCCTTCCAAGCTTTCTTT
TRBD2	TRBJ2-1	TRBV9	NA	CASSARLAGELEQFF	TGTGCCAGCAGCGCTAGACTAGCGGGAGAACTTGAGCAGTTCTTC
TRBD1	TRBJ1-4	TRBV11-2	few	CASSPARTGEKLFF	TGTGCCAGCAGCCCAGCCCGGACAGGGGAAAAACTGTTTTTT
NA	TRBJ2-3	TRBV6-1	NA	CASSESGLPPPDTQYF	TGTGCCAGCAGTGAATCTGGCCTCCCCCCCCCAGATACGCAGTATTTT
TRBD2	TRBJ2-7	TRBV7-9	NA	CASSLTMRSGSLRYEQYF	TGTGCCAGCAGCTTAACGATGAGGAGCGGGAGTCTAAGGTACGAGCAGTACTTC
TRBD2	TRBJ2-7	TRBV27	NA	CARYPLPPGLARPSSYEQYF	TGTGCCAGATATCCCCTCCCTCCGGGACTAGCGCGACCAAGCTCCTACGAGCAGTACTTC
TRBD1	TRBJ2-5	TRBV5-1	NA	CASSLAGGGETQYF	TGCGCCAGCAGCTTGGCAGGGGGCGGGGAGACCCAGTACTTC
NA	TRBJ2-5	TRBV19	few	CASSIGAGITQETQYF	TGTGCCAGTAGTATAGGGGCCGGGATAACTCAAGAGACCCAGTACTTC
TRBD1	TRBJ1-1	TRBV19	NA	CASSRDRAAEAFF	TGTGCCAGTAGCCGGGACAGGGCAGCTGAAGCTTTCTTT
TRBD1	TRBJ1-5	TRBV5-1	NA	CASSPGTGGERQPQHF	TGCGCCAGCAGCCCAGGGACAGGGGGCGAACGTCAGCCCCAGCATTTT
TRBD1	TRBJ2-5	TRBV4-1	NA	CASSYSGTGLETQYF	TGCGCCAGCAGCTATAGTGGGACAGGGTTAGAGACCCAGTACTTC
TRBD1	TRBJ2-7	TRBV18	few	CASSSRDRVYEQYF	TGTGCCAGCTCATCCCGGGACAGGGTTTACGAGCAGTACTTC
TRBD1	TRBJ2-7	TRBV2	NA	CASRTGALYEQYF	TGTGCCAGTCGGACAGGGGCTCTCTACGAGCAGTACTTC
NA	TRBJ1-6	TRBV9	few	CASSVATDSNSPLHF	TGTGCCAGCAGCGTAGCTACGGACAGCAATTCACCCCTCCACTTT
NA	TRBJ2-7	TRBV10-1	NA	CASSDMDSPYEQYF	TGCGCCAGCAGTGACATGGACAGTCCCTACGAGCAGTACTTC
TRBD1	TRBJ1-5	TRBV12-3/TRBV12-4	NA	CASRKGTAPSQHF	TGTGCCAGCAGGAAAGGGACAGCTCCATCCCAGCATTTT
TRBD1	TRBJ1-6	TRBV15	NA	CATSREQGNNSPLHF	TGTGCCACCAGCAGAGAACAGGGGAATAATTCACCCCTCCACTTT
NA	TRBJ1-2	TRBV19	NA	CASSIDRAGGGSLAGYTF	TGTGCCAGTAGTATAGATCGGGCCGGCGGGGGATCGCTTGCTGGCTACACCTTC
NA	TRBJ2-4	TRBV5-8	NA	CASSSGTLLAKNIQYF	TGTGCCAGCAGCTCCGGGACTCTCCTAGCCAAAAACATTCAGTACTTC
NA	TRBJ1-1	TRBV6-5	once	CASRVVRNTEAFF	TGTGCCAGCAGGGTAGTACGGAACACTGAAGCTTTCTTT
TRBD1	TRBJ1-2	TRBV9	NA	CASSSRDRGDYGYTF	TGTGCCAGCAGCTCAAGAGACAGGGGCGACTATGGCTACACCTTC
TRBD2	TRBJ2-1	TRBV9	once	CASSATSGGSTLGTDEQFF	TGTGCCAGCAGCGCGACTAGCGGGGGGTCGACGTTGGGTACGGATGAGCAGTTCTTC
NA	TRBJ2-3	TRBV5-4	NA	CASTWGSSRTDTQYF	TGTGCCAGCACCTGGGGCAGTTCTCGCACAGATACGCAGTATTTT
TRBD1	TRBJ2-7	TRBV15	few	CATSRVLGTGLIEQYF	TGTGCCACCAGCAGAGTACTCGGGACAGGGTTAATCGAGCAGTACTTC
TRBD2	TRBJ2-3	TRBV7-6	NA	CASSSGLAGGTDTQYF	TGTGCCAGCAGCTCCGGACTAGCGGGGGGAACAGATACGCAGTATTTT
NA	TRBJ2-1	TRBV23-1	NA	CASRLGGGYNEQFF	TGCGCCAGCAGACTCGGTGGGGGGTATAATGAGCAGTTCTTC
NA	TRBJ1-4	TRBV12-5	NA	CASGSGQTLGEKLFF	TGTGCTAGTGGTTCCGGACAGACCTTGGGTGAAAAACTGTTTTTT
NA	TRBJ1-3	TRBV21-1	NA	CASSKEKGAYSGNTIYF	TGTGCCAGCAGCAAAGAAAAGGGGGCGTACTCTGGAAACACCATATATTTT
NA	TRBJ1-6	TRBV7-2	once	CASSLKQGGSPLHF	TGTGCCAGCAGCTTAAAACAGGGTGGGTCACCCCTCCACTTT
NA	TRBJ2-2	TRBV6-6	NA	CASRNLGGSTGELFF	TGTGCCAGCAGAAACTTAGGGGGTTCCACCGGGGAGCTGTTTTTT
TRBD1	TRBJ1-1	TRBV7-9	few	CASSYPGTGDPNTEAFF	TGTGCCAGCAGCTACCCCGGGACAGGGGACCCTAACACTGAAGCTTTCTTT
TRBD1	TRBJ1-4	TRBV19	NA	CASMQGDEKLFF	TGTGCCAGTATGCAGGGGGATGAAAAACTGTTTTTT
TRBD1	TRBJ1-1	TRBV4-1	NA	CASSQGTGMGTEAFF	TGCGCCAGCAGCCAAGGGACAGGGATGGGCACTGAAGCTTTCTTT
NA	TRBJ1-3	TRBV5-1	NA	CASSGSGGPGNTIYF	TGCGCCAGCAGCGGATCCGGGGGGCCTGGAAACACCATATATTTT
NA	TRBJ2-2	TRBV11-3	NA	CASSLYQGTGELFF	TGTGCCAGCAGCTTATACCAGGGGACCGGGGAGCTGTTTTTT